A single sample is the source of the 16 T cell receptor beta chains below, sequenced in a study of T cell repertoires in cytomegalovirus infection. Their antigens are not known. MiXCR, run by TCRdb on the reads, gives a single entry per CDR3 protein. Among about a million distinct CDR3 sequences listed, about 33% were seen once. The sequences come from cultured CD8+ T cells from PBMCs, collected from culture after CMV antigen stimulation. The receptors were sampled from a human donor in good health (CMV status not recorded). Some clones in this sample may be carry-over from other donors' samples.

There are many counts of this clonotype. The chain couples TRBV6-1 to TRBJ2-7; a weak D match, TRBD1 (6 bases). Trimming removed 6 bases at V and 2 bases at J, with 14 bases between. Germline lookup yields CDR1 MNHNS and CDR2 SASEGT. CDR3 length: 14 residues. CDR3 amino acids: CASSNTGFTYEQYV. The CDR3 nucleotides read TGTGCCAGCAGCAACACAGGGTTTACCTACGAGCAGTACGTC.

This clonotype was seen a handful of times. The CDR3 DNA reads as TGTGCCAGCACCTCACAAGGGGTAGGAATCACTGAAGCTTTCTTT. Translating gives CASTSQGVGITEAFF. The rearrangement links TRBV6-2 or TRBV6-3 to TRBJ1-1; D is possibly TRBD1 (5 bases). CDR1 and CDR2 (germline): MNHEY, SVGEGT. V lost 7 bases and J 4 bases, leaving 19 bases between the germline ends. The CDR3 length is 15 residues.

This sequence joins TRBV6-8 and TRBJ2-5; D is tentatively TRBD1 or TRBD2 (5 bases each). Germline V CDR1 and CDR2: MNHGY, SAAAGT. The V end lost 2 bases, the J end lost 0 bases, and 16 bases lay between the germline ends. CDR3 length equals 17 residues. The CDR3 DNA reads TGTGCCAGCAGTTACCATTGGGGGAGTGAATACCAAGAGACCCAGTACTTC. Its protein product is CASSYHWGSEYQETQYF.

This clonotype came up many times. The V call is TRBV7-6, the J call TRBJ2-1; D unresolved. Germline CDR1 is SGHVS and CDR2 is FNYEAQ. Trimming left V 5 bases short and J 0 bases short, with 14 bases between. The CDR3 covers 16 residues. The CDR3 sequence is CASSTNGQSSYNEQFF. DNA of the CDR3: TGTGCCAGCAGCACAAATGGGCAAAGCTCCTACAATGAGCAGTTCTTC. Full variable domain (outside the CDR3, taken from reference TRBV7-6 and TRBJ2-1): GAGVSQSPRYKVTKRGQDVALRCDPISGHVSLYWYRQALGQGPEFLTYFNYEAQQDKSGLPNDRFSAERPEGSISTLTIQRTEQRDSAMYRCASSTNGQSSYNEQFFGPGTRLTVL.

This clonotype was seen ten or more times. The chain recombines TRBV6-6 with TRBJ2-5; 15 bases fit TRBD2. The germline V gene has CDR1 MNHNY and CDR2 SVGAGI (reference sequence). The CDR3 sequence is 14 residues long. J was trimmed by 7 bases and V by 10 bases; bases with no gene match: 7. CDR3 amino acids: CATGLAGGPRTQYF. The CDR3 DNA reads TGTGCCACTGGACTAGCGGGGGGGCCGAGGACCCAGTACTTC.

This clonotype came up a few times. The chain combines TRBV13 with TRBJ2-3; 9 positions match TRBD1. Germline V gives CDR1 PRHDT, CDR2 FYEKMQ (reference sequence). CDR3 length equals 15 residues. Trimming cost V 3 bases and J 7 bases; bases outside gene matches: 8. Here the CDR3 reads CASSFLGQGSNTQYF. The CDR3 nucleotides read TGTGCCAGCAGCTTCCTGGGACAGGGATCTAATACGCAGTATTTT.

This clonotype was recorded many times. The chain carries TRBV7-2 and TRBJ1-4; TRBD1 is a possible D gene (6 bases). The V and J ends lost 5 bases and 0 bases respectively, with 13 bases between them. Germline CDR1 and CDR2: SGHTA and FQGNSA. This CDR3 has 16 amino acids. This CDR3 is CASSPGGYTTNEKLFF. The CDR3 coding sequence is TGTGCCAGCAGCCCCGGGGGCTACACAACTAATGAAAAACTGTTTTTT.

This clonotype was recorded a few times. The chain couples TRBV7-6 to TRBJ2-1, with D possibly TRBD2 on 6 matching bases. Trimming stripped 5 bases from V and 2 bases from J, with 16 bases between. CDR1 is SGHVS and CDR2 is FNYEAQ in the germline V gene. The CDR3 has 16 residues. The CDR3 loop is CASSPKTRIPYNEQFF. The CDR3 nucleotides read TGTGCCAGCAGCCCTAAGACTAGGATTCCCTACAATGAGCAGTTCTTC.

Note on this clonotype: Sequence at one end of the junction differs from germline and may be a read error. V is TRBV11-2 and J is TRBJ2-3, with 7 bases identical to TRBD1. Germline values: CDR1 SGHAT, CDR2 FQNNGV. This CDR3 has 16 residues. This CDR3 reads CTSSLQSDRLIDTQYF. The CDR3 DNA sequence: TGTACCAGCAGCTTACAATCGGACAGGCTCATAGATACGCAGTATTTT.

This clonotype was picked up many times. The chain links TRBV7-6 to TRBJ2-2; 8 nucleotides agree with TRBD2. The CDR3 extends over 17 amino acids. From germline, CDR1 is SGHVS and CDR2 FNYEAQ. V trimming: 5 bases; J trimming: 2 bases; junction bases outside the gene matches: 10. CDR3 sequence (DNA): TGTGCCAGCAGCCCTCCGGGGGGGACCACTAACACCGGGGAGCTGTTTTTT. This sequence encodes CASSPPGGTTNTGELFF.

In its sample, this clonotype was seen a few times. V gene TRBV4-1 combines with J gene TRBJ2-6; possibly TRBD2 for D (5 bases). The germline V and J ends were trimmed by 3 bases and 1 base, with 7 bases remaining between them. The CDR3 has 15 residues. The germline V gene encodes CDR1 MGHRA and CDR2 YSYEKL. The CDR3 protein is CASSHPGSGANVLTF. In DNA form, the CDR3 reads TGCGCCAGCAGCCATCCGGGGTCTGGGGCCAACGTCCTGACTTTC.

This clonotype was observed many times. This chain connects TRBV7-6 to TRBJ2-3; TRBD2 matches 11 bases. There are 16 residues in the CDR3. Germline values: CDR1 SGHVS, CDR2 FNYEAQ. J lost 5 bases, V lost 4 bases, and 8 bases had no gene match. CDR3 DNA sequence: TGTGCCAGCAGCTCGCTAGCGGGGGGCGGAAAAGATACGCAGTATTTT. Its translation: CASSSLAGGGKDTQYF. Combining the CDR3 with reference TRBV7-6 and TRBJ2-3 gives the whole variable domain GAGVSQSPRYKVTKRGQDVALRCDPISGHVSLYWYRQALGQGPEFLTYFNYEAQQDKSGLPNDRFSAERPEGSISTLTIQRTEQRDSAMYRCASSSLAGGGKDTQYFGPGTRLTVL.

The chain employs TRBV5-6 and TRBJ2-7; D unclear. The germline V gene has CDR1 SGHDT and CDR2 YYEEEE. The CDR3 sequence is 14 residues long. With 0 bases removed from V and 2 bases from J, the gap between germline ends came to 9 bases. This CDR3 is CASSLEYVPYEQYF. In DNA, the CDR3 is TGTGCCAGCAGCTTGGAATACGTACCCTACGAGCAGTACTTC.

This clonotype has only a few counts. The rearrangement joins TRBV19 to TRBJ2-7, with unresolved D. Germline V CDR1 and CDR2: LNHDA, SQIVND (reference sequence). This CDR3 has 15 amino acids. Trimming removed 5 bases at V and 1 base at J, with 15 bases between. This chain's CDR3 is CASSFVPTASYEQYF. In DNA, the CDR3 is TGTGCCAGTAGTTTTGTCCCCACCGCATCCTACGAGCAGTACTTC.

V and J are TRBV7-8 and TRBJ2-7, with D possibly matching TRBD2 (7 bases). CDR1 is SGHVS, CDR2 FQNEAQ, per germline. V lost 0 bases to trimming and J lost 2 bases, with 11 bases between them. CDR3 size: 15 residues. CDR3 residues: CASSLAGGPTYEQYV. CDR3 sequence (DNA): TGTGCCAGCAGCTTAGCGGGGGGGCCTACCTACGAGCAGTACGTC.

The CDR3 spells CASSSKRGTEAFF. For the CDR3, the DNA is TGTGCCAGCAGCTCAAAACGGGGCACTGAAGCTTTCTTT. The chain couples TRBV7-9 to TRBJ1-1; D uncertain. The CDR3 is 13 residues long. V was clipped by 4 bases and J by 4 bases, with 10 bases between them. Germline CDR1 is SEHNR and CDR2 is FQNEAQ (reference sequence).